These 14 T cell receptor beta chains were all obtained from the same sample, sequenced in a study of blood T cell repertoires in COVID-19. Generated by immunoSEQ multiplex PCR, the TCRdb table keeps only in-frame clones and is missing some. The sample has some 42,000 clones, 92% seen once. Sequenced sample: peripheral blood. These receptors all come from a man aged 50-60 years with active COVID-19.

This clone was counted between two and nine times. This sequence joins TRBV24-1 and TRBJ2-7; no clear D. V dropped 5 bases and J dropped 2 bases, with 12 bases sitting between them. The germline gives CDR1 KGHDR, CDR2 SFDVKD. The CDR3 has 14 amino acids. CDR3 sequence: CATSGPGETYEQYF. The CDR3 DNA reads as TGTGCCACCAGTGGCCCAGGTGAGACCTACGAGCAGTACTTC.

This chain joins TRBV3-1 (or the pseudogene TRBV3-2) and TRBJ2-7; weak D call: TRBD2 (6 bases). Trimming took 1 base from V and 5 from J, leaving 12 bases between them. CDR3 size: 14 residues. Germline V gene sequence: CDR1 LGHDT, CDR2 YNNKEL (reference sequence). CDR3 sequence reads: CASSQGPTGDEQYF. DNA for the CDR3: TGTGCCAGCAGCCAAGGTCCGACGGGGGACGAGCAGTACTTC.

This chain connects TRBV19 to TRBJ1-6, with TRBD1 identical over 7 bases. The V segment lost 7 bases and the J segment 5 bases; nucleotides outside the gene matches: 8. The CDR3 has 15 residues. CDR1 and CDR2 from the germline V gene are LNHDA and SQIVND (reference sequence). In DNA form, the CDR3 reads TGTGCCAGTACCTTTCGGGACAGAGATAATTCACCCCTCCACTTT. This translates into CASTFRDRDNSPLHF.

The chain employs TRBV29-1 and TRBJ2-1; 8 bases are shared with TRBD2. The V gene's germline CDR1 is SQVTM and CDR2 ANQGSEA. The CDR3 is 16 residues long. The J segment lost 8 bases and the V segment lost 6 bases, leaving 18 bases of the junction unmatched. The DNA of the CDR3 is TGCAGCGTGATGGAGTGGGCCGGCGGGAGGAGGGATGAGCAGTTCTTC. This translates into CSVMEWAGGRRDEQFF.

This clone was seen a single time. The chain is built from TRBV11-2 and TRBJ2-3; 8 nucleotides align to TRBD2. V lost 3 bases and J lost 0; bases outside the gene matches: 2. CDR1 is SGHAT, CDR2 FQNNGV, per germline. The CDR3 is 15 amino acids. CDR3 sequence: CASSLPSGSTDTQYF. As DNA, the CDR3 is TGTGCCAGCAGCTTGCCTAGCGGGAGCACAGATACGCAGTATTTT.

The gene calls are TRBV6-6 and TRBJ2-7, with a tentative D call TRBD1 (6 bases). There are 15 residues in the CDR3. Germline V gives CDR1 MNHNY, CDR2 SVGAGI (reference sequence). The germline V and J ends were trimmed by 2 bases and 0 bases, with 11 bases remaining between them. The CDR3 here is CASSYTPDSSYEQYF. The CDR3 DNA reads as TGTGCCAGCAGTTACACCCCGGACAGCTCCTACGAGCAGTACTTC.

The V gene is TRBV30, the J gene TRBJ2-7, with 11 nucleotides matching TRBD2. Losses at the gene ends were 3 bases for V and 7 bases for J; bases not matched to a gene: 8. CDR1 is GTSNPN, CDR2 SVGIG, per germline (reference sequence). The CDR3 has 14 residues. CDR3 nucleotide sequence: TGTGCCTGGAGGAGTAGCGGGAGGGCCGGGGAGCAGTACTTC. Its protein is CAWRSSGRAGEQYF.

V is TRBV5-8 and J is TRBJ2-7; no clear D gene. In germline, CDR1 is SGHTS, CDR2 YDEGEE. This CDR3 region has 13 residues. V lost 2 bases and J lost 1, with 7 bases in between. The CDR3 region is CASSLTESYEQYF. CDR3 nucleotides: TGTGCCAGCAGCTTAACAGAGTCCTACGAGCAGTACTTC.

The chain is built from TRBV29-1 and TRBJ2-2; D may be TRBD2 (5 bases). Per the germline V gene, CDR1 is SQVTM and CDR2 is ANQGSEA. CDR3 size: 15 residues. With 5 bases removed from V and 5 bases from J, the gap between germline ends came to 18 bases. The CDR3 sequence is CSVIGPMRGTGELFF. The CDR3 bases are TGCAGCGTTATCGGCCCTATGAGAGGGACCGGGGAGCTGTTTTTT.

The V and J genes are TRBV5-8 and TRBJ2-1; 10 bases agree with TRBD2. Germline CDR1 and CDR2: SGHTS and YDEGEE. This CDR3 is 18 amino acids long. Losses at the gene ends were 0 bases for V and 2 bases for J; bases not matched to a gene: 8. In DNA, the CDR3 is TGTGCCAGCAGCTTGGTCGGTAGCGGGGGGTTTACCTACAATGAGCAGTTCTTC. Protein: CASSLVGSGGFTYNEQFF.

J is TRBJ2-7 and V is TRBV7-8; tentative D call: TRBD1 (6 bases). V was pared by 5 bases and J by 2 bases, with 13 bases between. This CDR3 is built from 14 residues. The germline CDR1 and CDR2 sequences are SGHVS and FQNEAQ. Here the CDR3 DNA reads TGTGCCAGCAGCCAGGGGCACCAAACCTACGAGCAGTACTTC. Translated, it gives CASSQGHQTYEQYF.

The chain uses TRBV3-1 (or the pseudogene TRBV3-2) and TRBJ1-2, with TRBD1 identical over 10 bases. Losses at the gene ends were 4 bases for V and 4 bases for J; bases not matched to a gene: 6. The CDR3 length is 15 residues. Germline-derived CDR1 and CDR2 are LGHDT and YNNKEL (reference sequence). In nucleotides, the CDR3 is TGTGCCAGCAGCCCCGACAGGGGGCGGGGCTATGGCTACACCTTC. This gives the protein CASSPDRGRGYGYTF.

The chain recombines TRBV11-2 with TRBJ2-7, with TRBD1 identical over 7 bases. The V gene end was trimmed by 2 bases and the J gene end by 4 bases; junction bases not matched to a gene: 5. The CDR3 length is 14 residues. CDR1 is SGHAT and CDR2 is FQNNGV in the germline V gene. CDR3 nucleotide sequence: TGTGCCAGCAGCTTAAGACAGGGCATTTACGAGCAGTACTTC. Amino acids: CASSLRQGIYEQYF.

This clone was seen a few times. CDR3 DNA: TGTGCCAGCAGTGAAGGACAGGGTTTTGACAAGTCACCCCTCCACTTT. This sequence encodes CASSEGQGFDKSPLHF. This chain links TRBV6-1 with TRBJ1-6, with TRBD1 matching 7 bases. The germline V gene has CDR1 MNHNS and CDR2 SASEGT. V dropped 1 base and J dropped 10; count of bases not matched to a gene: 10. The CDR3 has 16 residues.